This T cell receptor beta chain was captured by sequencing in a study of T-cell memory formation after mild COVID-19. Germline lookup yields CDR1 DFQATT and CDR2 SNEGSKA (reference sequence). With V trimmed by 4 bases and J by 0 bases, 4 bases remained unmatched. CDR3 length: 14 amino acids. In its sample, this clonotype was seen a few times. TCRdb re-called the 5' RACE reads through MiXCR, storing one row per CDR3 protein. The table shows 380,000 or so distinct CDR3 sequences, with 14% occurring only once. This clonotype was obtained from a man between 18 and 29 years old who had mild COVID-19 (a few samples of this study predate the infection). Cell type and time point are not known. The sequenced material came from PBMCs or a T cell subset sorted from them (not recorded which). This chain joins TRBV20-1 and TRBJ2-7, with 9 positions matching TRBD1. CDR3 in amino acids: CSATGQGSSYEQYF. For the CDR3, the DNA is TGCAGTGCTACTGGACAGGGGAGCTCCTACGAGCAGTACTTC.